This T cell receptor (beta chain) was sequenced in a study of healthy donors' naive CD4 and CD8 T cells. This CDR3 is 13 amino acids long. Germline assignment: CDR1 SQVTM and CDR2 ANQGSEA. V dropped 7 bases and J dropped 2; count of bases not matched to a gene: 5. Each TCR library used 400 to 600 ng of total RNA and a linear amplification protocol. From the reads, TCRdb called clonotypes with MiXCR, one entry per CDR3 protein. The table records about 180,000 distinct CDR3 sequences, over 60% of them present only once. Worth noting for this clonotype: Its antigen is undetermined.

Notes on the study in general: Roughly 13% of CD4/CD8 propensity variance appeared explained by V, J and CDR3 charge.

The V call is TRBV29-1, the J call TRBJ2-3; 8 positions match TRBD2. Sequenced material: naive CD4+ and CD8+ T cells sorted from blood, pooled from several donors. The TCR comes from a pool of human donors in good health; the sample pools cells from several healthy donors. The CDR3 spells CSASGGTTDTQYF. As DNA, the CDR3 is TGCAGCGCGAGCGGGGGTACCACAGATACGCAGTATTTT.